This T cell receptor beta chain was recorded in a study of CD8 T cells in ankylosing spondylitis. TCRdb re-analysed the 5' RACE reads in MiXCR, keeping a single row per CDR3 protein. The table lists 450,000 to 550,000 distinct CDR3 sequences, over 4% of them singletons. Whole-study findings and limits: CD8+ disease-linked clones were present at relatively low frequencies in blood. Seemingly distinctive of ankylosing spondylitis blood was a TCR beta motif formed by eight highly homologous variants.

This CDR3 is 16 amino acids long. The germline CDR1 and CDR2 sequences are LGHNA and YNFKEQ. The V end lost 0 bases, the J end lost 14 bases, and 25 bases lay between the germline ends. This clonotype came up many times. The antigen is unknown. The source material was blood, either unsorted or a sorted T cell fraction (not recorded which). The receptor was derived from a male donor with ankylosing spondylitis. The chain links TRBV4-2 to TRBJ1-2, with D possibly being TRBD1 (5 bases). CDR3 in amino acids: CASSQDPDTVAPYLTF. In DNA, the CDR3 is TGTGCCAGCAGCCAAGATCCGGACACCGTCGCCCCCTACTTAACCTTC.